This passage covers 27 T cell receptor beta chains from one sample sequenced in a study of blood T cell repertoires in COVID-19. The method was immunoSEQ multiplex PCR; TCRdb's version includes in-frame clones alone and lacks a portion of them. Among around 120,000 clones listed, 75% to 90% were seen once. The specimen sequenced was peripheral blood. Receptors originate from a woman aged 70-85 years with acute or convalescent COVID-19.

This clone was found once. This sequence joins TRBV10-1 and TRBJ2-3; D unclear. V shed 10 bases and J shed 2 bases, with 22 bases lying between them. CDR3 length: 16 residues. Germline assignment: CDR1 WNHNN and CDR2 SYGVQD (reference sequence). Here the CDR3 reads CATSETGSLPTDTQYF. The CDR3, as DNA: TGCGCCACCTCGGAGACCGGGTCGCTCCCCACAGATACGCAGTATTTT.

This rearrangement joins TRBV28 to TRBJ1-6, with TRBD1 matching 7 bases. V was pared by 1 base and J by 14 bases, with 8 bases of the junction left unmatched. CDR3 length equals 14 residues. From germline, CDR1 is MDHEN and CDR2 SYDVKM. CDR3 sequence: CASSLFTGVLALHF. In DNA, the CDR3 is TGTGCCAGCAGTTTATTCACAGGGGTTCTGGCCCTCCACTTT.

V and J are TRBV11-3 and TRBJ2-3; 7 bases are shared with TRBD2. This CDR3 is built from 17 residues. Germline CDR1 is SGHNT and CDR2 is YENEEA. Losses at the gene ends were 4 bases for V and 4 bases for J; bases not matched to a gene: 14. CDR3: CASSSTYLAGEPDTQYF. The CDR3 nucleotides are TGTGCCAGCAGCTCCACTTATTTGGCGGGGGAACCAGATACGCAGTATTTT. Combining the CDR3 with reference TRBV11-3 and TRBJ2-3 gives the whole variable domain EAGVVQSPRYKIIEKKQPVAFWCNPISGHNTLYWYLQNLGQGPELLIRYENEEAVDDSQLPKDRFSAERLKGVDSTLKIQPAELGDSAVYLCASSSTYLAGEPDTQYFGPGTRLTVL.

The chain employs TRBV12-2 and TRBJ2-2; the D call in the table, TRBD1, was not verified against the DNA. TRBV12-2 is marked as a pseudogene. The CDR3 is made up of 17 amino acids. CDR3 sequence: CASRTSSGTGSTGELFF. Here the CDR3 DNA reads TGTGCAAGTCGCACGTCATCCGGGACAGGTAGCACCGGGGAGCTGTTTTTT.

The chain employs TRBV7-2 and TRBJ1-5; possibly TRBD1 for D (5 bases). This CDR3 contains 15 residues. Germline V lookup: CDR1 SGHTA, CDR2 FQGNSA. V lost 2 bases to trimming and J lost 7 bases, with 15 bases between them. CDR3 sequence reads: CASSLQSGNNQPQHF. Here the CDR3 DNA reads TGTGCCAGCAGCTTACAGTCAGGGAATAACCAGCCCCAGCATTTT.

The chain uses TRBV5-1 and TRBJ1-2, with TRBD1 matching over 7 bases. V trimming: 4 bases; J trimming: 4 bases; junction bases outside the gene matches: 4. The germline V gene has CDR1 SGHRS and CDR2 YFSETQ. CDR3 size: 13 residues. In DNA, the CDR3 is TGCGCCAGCAGCATGGGACAGCCCTATGGCTACACCTTC. Translation gives CASSMGQPYGYTF.

The chain employs TRBV7-9 and TRBJ2-2; 7 nucleotides agree with TRBD1. With V trimmed by 5 bases and J by 8 bases, 2 bases remained unmatched. There are 12 residues in the CDR3. Germline V gene data show CDR1 as SEHNR and CDR2 as FQNEAQ (reference sequence). The CDR3 coding sequence is TGTGCCAGCAGCCAGGGACAGGGGGAGCTGTTTTTT. This codes for CASSQGQGELFF.

V and J are TRBV11-2 and TRBJ1-1; D is perhaps TRBD1 (5 bases). V was cut by 1 base and J by 1 base, with 10 bases left in between. The CDR3 runs to 15 residues. Germline assignment: CDR1 SGHAT and CDR2 FQNNGV. This CDR3 is CASSLAGRANTEAFF. The CDR3, as DNA: TGTGCCAGCAGCTTAGCTGGCAGGGCGAACACTGAAGCTTTCTTT.

V is TRBV6-2 or TRBV6-3 and J is TRBJ2-1; 9 bases line up with TRBD1. This CDR3 is 14 amino acids long. Looked up from germline, CDR1 is MNHEY and CDR2 is SVGEGT. With V trimmed by 5 bases and J by 9 bases, 8 bases remained unmatched. This chain's CDR3 is CASSNRGLRSEQFF. CDR3 bases: TGTGCCAGCAGTAACAGGGGGCTGAGGAGTGAGCAGTTCTTC.

The chain carries TRBV7-9 and TRBJ1-1, with no clear D. V lost 5 bases to trimming and J lost 1 base, with 11 bases between them. Per the germline V gene, CDR1 is SEHNR and CDR2 is FQNEAQ (reference sequence). There are 14 residues in the CDR3. CDR3 in amino acids: CASSPRSGNTEAFF. The CDR3 DNA sequence: TGTGCCAGCAGCCCCCGATCGGGGAACACTGAAGCTTTCTTT.

The CDR3 region has the DNA TGTGCCAGCAGCTTGAGGTTTGGAGACAATGAGCAGTTCTTC. Translating it yields CASSLRFGDNEQFF. J is TRBJ2-1 and V is TRBV5-5; D uncertain. Germline V gene lookup returns CDR1 SGHKS and CDR2 YYEKEE (reference sequence). The length of the CDR3 is 14 residues. V was cut by 1 base and J by 5 bases, with 10 bases left in between.

A few counts support this clone. V and J are TRBV30 and TRBJ1-2; 9 positions match TRBD1. The CDR3 is 14 amino acids. Looked up from germline, CDR1 is GTSNPN and CDR2 is SVGIG (reference sequence). With 0 bases clipped from V and 5 bases from J, the junction kept 4 bases outside the gene matches. CDR3 sequence (DNA): TGTGCCTGGAGTGTTTTGACAGGGGGATATGGCTACACCTTC. As protein: CAWSVLTGGYGYTF.

The chain employs TRBV18 and TRBJ2-7; TRBD1 matches at 10 bases. This CDR3 is 17 amino acids long. Germline lookup yields CDR1 KGHSH and CDR2 LQKENI. Trimming removed 3 bases from V and 2 bases from J; junction bases left unmatched: 10. The CDR3: CASSPNSGTGATYEQYF. CDR3 nucleotides: TGTGCCAGCTCACCTAATTCCGGGACAGGGGCGACCTACGAGCAGTACTTC.

The rearrangement joins TRBV5-4 to TRBJ1-6, with 8 bases that match TRBD1. Looked up from germline, CDR1 is SGHNT and CDR2 is YYREEE (reference sequence). The V and J ends lost 4 bases and 8 bases, in that order; junction bases with no gene match: 8. CDR3 length equals 15 residues. The CDR3 sequence is CASSPSGQEYSPLHF. DNA for the CDR3: TGTGCCAGCAGCCCTTCGGGACAGGAGTATTCACCCCTCCACTTT.

The V gene is TRBV21-1, the J gene TRBJ2-7; TRBD1 was called by the table and not checked on the DNA. TRBV21-1 is assigned pseudogene status. The CDR3 is 12 amino acids. CDR3 region: CASSTDRDEQYF. The CDR3 nucleotides read TGTGCCAGCAGCACTGACAGGGACGAGCAGTACTTC.

The chain links TRBV7-2 to TRBJ1-6, with 7 positions matching TRBD1. Germline CDR1 and CDR2: SGHTA and FQGNSA. The V gene end was trimmed by 6 bases and the J gene end by 10 bases; junction bases not matched to a gene: 12. The CDR3 runs to 15 residues. The CDR3 DNA is TGTGCCAGCAGACCCATGACAGGGAGTATCTCACCCCTCCACTTT. Protein sequence: CASRPMTGSISPLHF.

This chain connects TRBV5-6 to TRBJ2-1, with 8 bases lining up with TRBD2. The germline V gene encodes CDR1 SGHDT and CDR2 YYEEEE. V was pared by 6 bases and J by 2 bases, with 19 bases of the junction left unmatched. CDR3 length equals 19 residues. CDR3 sequence reads: CASTLQAGAPPFTYNEQFF. The CDR3 DNA follows: TGTGCCAGCACCCTCCAAGCGGGGGCCCCGCCCTTCACCTACAATGAGCAGTTCTTC.

The chain joins TRBV3-1 (or the pseudogene TRBV3-2) to TRBJ1-4; 8 bases line up with TRBD1. Per germline, CDR1 LGHDT and CDR2 YNNKEL (reference sequence). V dropped 4 bases and J dropped 10; count of bases not matched to a gene: 8. The CDR3 has 14 residues. CDR3 region: CASSRRQGSGKLFF. CDR3 DNA: TGTGCCAGCAGCCGGCGACAGGGGTCGGGAAAACTGTTTTTT.

This clone has a single count. The V gene is TRBV7-6, the J gene TRBJ1-5; D gene ambiguous. The V and J ends lost 5 bases and 0 bases respectively, with 20 bases between them. In germline, CDR1 is SGHVS, CDR2 FNYEAQ. This CDR3 has 18 amino acids. The CDR3 DNA reads TGTGCCAGCAGCCCCGAGGCAGCTGTCGCTTATAGCAATCAGCCCCAGCATTTT. It encodes CASSPEAAVAYSNQPQHF. The variable domain in full, completed from reference TRBV7-6 and TRBJ1-5, reads GAGVSQSPRYKVTKRGQDVALRCDPISGHVSLYWYRQALGQGPEFLTYFNYEAQQDKSGLPNDRFSAERPEGSISTLTIQRTEQRDSAMYRCASSPEAAVAYSNQPQHFGDGTRLSIL.

This chain uses TRBV7-9 with TRBJ1-1; perhaps TRBD1 as D (5 bases). Germline assignment: CDR1 SEHNR and CDR2 FQNEAQ (reference sequence). Trimming took off 2 bases at V and 11 bases at J, with 12 bases between the two ends. The CDR3 is 12 amino acids. CDR3 region: CASSLFPGRAFF. The CDR3 DNA reads TGTGCCAGCAGCTTATTCCCAGGGAGGGCTTTCTTT.

The chain employs TRBV19 and TRBJ1-5; maybe TRBD1 (6 bases). Germline V gene sequence: CDR1 LNHDA, CDR2 SQIVND (reference sequence). The CDR3 consists of 14 residues. V lost 6 bases and J lost 6, with 15 bases in between. Written as DNA, the CDR3 is TGTGCCAGTAGAAAAGGACAGACGGGTCAGCCCCAGCATTTT. Amino acid sequence: CASRKGQTGQPQHF.

V and J are TRBV7-2 and TRBJ2-4; 8 nucleotides align to TRBD1. J lost 4 bases, V lost 6 bases, and 5 bases had no gene match. The germline CDR1 and CDR2 sequences are SGHTA and FQGNSA. The CDR3 extends over 14 amino acids. The chain's CDR3 is CASRLTGAKNIQYF. Here the CDR3 DNA reads TGTGCCAGCAGGTTGACAGGGGCTAAAAACATTCAGTACTTC.

The V call is TRBV4-1, the J call TRBJ2-2, with 8 bases aligning to TRBD1. The CDR3 sequence is 18 residues long. Germline V gives CDR1 MGHRA, CDR2 YSYEKL. J gave up 6 bases and V 4 bases, and 16 bases lay outside the gene matches. This CDR3 is CASSLRTGFRYLAGELFF. CDR3 sequence (DNA): TGCGCCAGCAGCCTCCGGACAGGGTTTAGGTATTTGGCCGGGGAGCTGTTTTTT.

To note about this clone: The same CDR3 is also encoded by other DNA sequences in this sample. The chain combines TRBV3-1 (or the pseudogene TRBV3-2) with TRBJ1-1; no firm D call. The V gene's germline CDR1 is LGHDT and CDR2 YNNKEL (reference sequence). This CDR3 is built from 12 residues. Deletions cut 0 bases from V and 6 bases from J, with 5 bases between. The CDR3 DNA follows: TGTGCCAGCAGCCAAGATCTAGCTGAAGCTTTCTTT. The encoded protein is CASSQDLAEAFF.

V is TRBV28 and J is TRBJ1-1; D is ambiguous. Trimming removed 6 bases at V and 0 bases at J, with 8 bases between. Germline V CDR1 and CDR2: MDHEN, SYDVKM. The CDR3 sequence is 13 residues long. The CDR3 DNA reads TGTGCCAGCAGCCCCCCCTTGAACACTGAAGCTTTCTTT. Amino acids: CASSPPLNTEAFF. Together with reference TRBV28 and TRBJ1-1, the CDR3 gives the full variable domain: DVKVTQSSRYLVKRTGEKVFLECVQDMDHENMFWYRQDPGLGLRLIYFSYDVKMKEKGDIPEGYSVSREKKERFSLILESASTNQTSMYLCASSPPLNTEAFFGQGTRLTVV.

This clone was observed a single time. The gene calls are TRBV9 and TRBJ2-3, with TRBD1 as a possible D gene (5 bases). CDR1 is SGDLS and CDR2 is YYNGEE in the germline V gene. Trimming left V 3 bases short and J 0 bases short, with 11 bases between. CDR3 length equals 15 residues. In nucleotides, the CDR3 is TGTGCCAGCAGCGACAGGCCAAGAAGCACAGATACGCAGTATTTT. It encodes CASSDRPRSTDTQYF.

J is TRBJ1-4 and V is TRBV27, with 7 bases identical to TRBD1. The germline gives CDR1 MNHEY, CDR2 SMNVEV (reference sequence). CDR3 length equals 16 residues. V was clipped by 5 bases and J by 7 bases; unmatched bases: 13. The DNA of the CDR3 is TGTGCCAGCAGTCCGGGACAGCCCCTAAGGGGTGAAAAACTGTTTTTT. Protein sequence: CASSPGQPLRGEKLFF. Full variable domain (rest looked up from reference TRBV27 and TRBJ1-4): EAQVTQNPRYLITVTGKKLTVTCSQNMNHEYMSWYRQDPGLGLRQIYYSMNVEVTDKGDVPEGYKVSRKEKRNFPLILESPSPNQTSLYFCASSPGQPLRGEKLFFGSGTQLSVL.